Presented here are 4 T cell receptor beta chains from one specimen sequenced in a study of T cell repertoires in cytomegalovirus infection. TCRdb re-called the reads with MiXCR, one entry per CDR3 protein. The sample lists 200,000 to 300,000 distinct CDR3 sequences, roughly an eighth occurring once. Sequencing was performed on PBMCs. These receptor sequences come from a human donor in good health (CMV status not recorded). Some clones in this sample may be carry-over from other donors' samples.

The rearrangement links TRBV19 to TRBJ1-5; 7 nucleotides line up with TRBD1. Looked up from germline, CDR1 is LNHDA and CDR2 is SQIVND (reference sequence). The CDR3 extends over 15 amino acids. Germline trimming cut 5 bases from V and 6 bases from J; bases unmatched to any gene: 10. The CDR3: CASSPGTGAGQPQHF. The CDR3 DNA follows: TGTGCCAGTAGTCCCGGAACAGGGGCCGGTCAGCCCCAGCATTTT.

This chain links TRBV11-2 with TRBJ2-7; D may be TRBD1 or TRBD2 (7 bases each). The germline CDR1 and CDR2 sequences are SGHAT and FQNNGV. The ends were cut back, 5 bases at V and 6 bases at J, with 20 bases in the middle. The CDR3 consists of 15 residues. The CDR3 here is CASSPRRGRVGEQYF. The DNA of the CDR3 is TGTGCCAGCAGCCCCCGCAGGGGGAGGGTAGGCGAGCAGTACTTC. Combining the CDR3 with reference TRBV11-2 and TRBJ2-7 gives the whole variable domain EAGVAQSPRYKIIEKRQSVAFWCNPISGHATLYWYQQILGQGPKLLIQFQNNGVVDDSQLPKDRFSAERLKGVDSTLKIQPAKLEDSAVYLCASSPRRGRVGEQYFGPGTRLTVT.

This clonotype was seen ten or more times. The chain links TRBV7-2 to TRBJ2-7, with 9 bases matching TRBD1. Unmatched junction bases numbered 1, after V lost 4 bases and J lost 3 bases. CDR3 length: 13 amino acids. Germline-derived CDR1 and CDR2 are SGHTA and FQGNSA. CDR3 bases: TGTGCCAGCAGCTGGGACAGGGACTACGAGCAGTACTTC. This codes for CASSWDRDYEQYF.

The table lists this clonotype with many counts. The V and J genes are TRBV3-1 and TRBJ1-4, with a possible D match to TRBD1 (6 bases). The CDR3 runs to 13 residues. The V and J ends lost 3 bases and 7 bases respectively, with 9 bases between them. Germline CDR1 is LGHDT and CDR2 is YNNKEL (reference sequence). CDR3 amino acids: CASSQMTGEKLFF. CDR3 in DNA: TGTGCCAGCAGCCAGATGACAGGTGAAAAACTGTTTTTT.